Listed below are T cell receptor beta chains from one sample, sequenced in a study of shared clonotypes between healthy human individuals. Some clones are missing from TCRdb's copy, which holds only in-frame ones; the method was immunoSEQ multiplex PCR. The sample has millions of clones; roughly 91% are singletons. Sequencing was carried out using naive CD8+ T cells from PBMCs. The source is a man aged 18 to 29 in good health. Some clones in this sample may be carry-over from other donors' samples. Both conserved end residues are part of each CDR3. D genes are given only for firm matches. Where a row states a size, it is once, few, many or the class of an expanded clone; other rows omit it.

cdr3_length j_call d_call v_call clone_size cdr3_nt cdr3_aa
14 TRBJ2-1 TRBD1 TRBV7-9 . TGTGCCAGCAGCTTGGGACAGGGAGACAATGAGCAGTTCTTC CASSLGQGDNEQFF
17 TRBJ2-1 TRBD2 TRBV7-9 . TGTGCCATCCCCCTCTCTAGCGGGGTTGTTTCCTACAATGAGCAGTTCTTC CAIPLSSGVVSYNEQFF
17 TRBJ2-5 . TRBV12-5 . TGTGCTAGTGGTTTGGCTACGCCTATCGGGAGTATCGAGACCCAGTACTTC CASGLATPIGSIETQYF
13 TRBJ2-7 . TRBV7-2 . TGTGCCAGCAGCTTACTTTCGGTGGCCGAGCAGTACTTC CASSLLSVAEQYF
17 TRBJ2-3 . TRBV11-2 . TGTGCCAGCAGCTTAGAAAGGGGGGTGATGAGCACAGATACGCAGTATTTT CASSLERGVMSTDTQYF
14 TRBJ2-2 TRBD1 TRBV27 . TGTGCCAGCAGTTGGCAGGGGGACACCGGGGAGCTGTTTTTT CASSWQGDTGELFF
14 TRBJ1-2 TRBD1 TRBV7-9 few TGTGCCAGCAGCCCGGGGACAGGGGGCGATGGCTACACCTTC CASSPGTGGDGYTF
10 TRBJ2-2 . TRBV29-1 . TGCAGCGCCGAGGCCGGGGAGCTGTTTTTT CSAEAGELFF
15 TRBJ1-1 . TRBV28 . TGTGCCAGCAGTTCATGGGGTGGTAAAGACACTGAAGCTTTCTTT CASSSWGGKDTEAFF
14 TRBJ2-5 . TRBV25-1 . TGTGCCAGCAGTGAATCCCAGAGGCGAGAGACCCAGTACTTC CASSESQRRETQYF
17 TRBJ2-1 . TRBV5-1 . TGCGCCAGCAGCTTGGCCCTCCAGGGGGGGCCCTCAGGTGAGCAGTTCTTC CASSLALQGGPSGEQFF
13 TRBJ2-2 . TRBV9 few TGTGCCAGCAGCGTAGCGGCTGCCGGGGAGCTGTTTTTT CASSVAAAGELFF
14 TRBJ1-3 . TRBV7-9 . TGTGCCAGCAGCCCCCCGGGGGGGGGAAACACCATATATTTT CASSPPGGGNTIYF
15 TRBJ2-1 TRBD2 TRBV5-6 . TGTGCCAGCAGCGACCCGGGACTAGCCATCAATGAGCAGTTCTTC CASSDPGLAINEQFF
13 TRBJ1-5 . TRBV11-2 . TGTGCCAGCAGCTTAGGCAGAAATCAGCCCCAGCATTTT CASSLGRNQPQHF
14 TRBJ1-1 TRBD1 TRBV5-8 . TGTGCCAGCAGCTCCAGACAGGGGAACACTGAAGCTTTCTTT CASSSRQGNTEAFF
17 TRBJ2-7 . TRBV29-1 . TGCAGCGTTGTTGGCAGGGGGGAAAGCGGGTGGGAGGACGAGCAGTACTTC CSVVGRGESGWEDEQYF
14 TRBJ2-1 . TRBV6-6 once TGTGCCAGCAGTTACTCGACTATTGTGGATGAGCAGATCTTC CASSYSTIVDEQIF
13 TRBJ2-7 . TRBV6-5 . TGTGCCAGCAGTTACTCGGGAACCTACGAGCAGTACTTC CASSYSGTYEQYF
15 TRBJ2-1 . TRBV27 . TGTGCCAGCAGTCCCGCAACCTTTTCCTACAATGAGCAGTTCTTC CASSPATFSYNEQFF
16 TRBJ2-7 TRBD1 TRBV15 . TGTGCCACCAGCAGAGATCGGGGGACAGGGGATTACGAGCAGTACTTC CATSRDRGTGDYEQYF
13 TRBJ2-2 . TRBV11-3 . TGTGCCAGCAGCGCCCGGACGGGCGGGGAGCTGTTTTTT CASSARTGGELFF
13 TRBJ1-1 TRBD1 TRBV6-6 . TGTGCCAGCAGTTACGCAGGGGGCACTGAAGCTTTCTTT CASSYAGGTEAFF
15 TRBJ1-1 . TRBV19 once TGTGCCAGTAGTATAGGGCGAACCCCCTACACTGAAGCTTTCTTT CASSIGRTPYTEAFF
15 TRBJ1-5 TRBD1 TRBV6-6 . TGTGCCAGCAGAAATCGGACAGGGTGGAATCAGCCCCAGCATTTT CASRNRTGWNQPQHF
16 TRBJ1-4 . TRBV4-2 . TGTGCCAGCAGCCAAGATTCCGAGGGACGTAATGAAAAACTGTTTTTT CASSQDSEGRNEKLFF
14 TRBJ2-1 . TRBV7-6 . TGTGCCAGCAGCTTAGAGGGGCAGGGTACTGAGCAGTTCTTC CASSLEGQGTEQFF
14 TRBJ2-1 . TRBV4-3 once TGCGCCAGCAGCCAAGATTTTAGAGATTTTGAGCAGTTCTTC CASSQDFRDFEQFF
14 TRBJ2-7 . TRBV7-9 . TGTGCCAGCAGCTTAGGCAGGGGCGCCTACGAGCAGTACTTC CASSLGRGAYEQYF
15 TRBJ2-7 TRBD1 TRBV9 . TGTGCCAGCAGCGTAGGGACAGGGCTTACCTACGAGCAGTACTTC CASSVGTGLTYEQYF
12 TRBJ1-1 . TRBV29-1 few TGCAACGCCAAAGGGGCGAAGGGTGAAGCTTTCTTT CNAKGAKGEAFF
14 TRBJ1-1 TRBD1 TRBV11-2 . TGTGCCAGCAGCACCCGGACAGGGAACACTGAAGCTTTCTTT CASSTRTGNTEAFF
17 TRBJ1-5 . TRBV12-2 . TGTGCAAGTCGCTCAACAAACGGGGAAGAGGGCAATCAGCCCCAGCATTTT CASRSTNGEEGNQPQHF
14 TRBJ1-2 TRBD1 TRBV4-1 . TGCGCCAGCAGCTCACGGACAGGGAACTATGGCTACACCTTC CASSSRTGNYGYTF
16 TRBJ2-7 . TRBV7-8 . TGTGCCAGCAGCTTAAGTGTCTGGGCAGCCGGGGGAGAGCAGTACTTC CASSLSVWAAGGEQYF
13 TRBJ1-2 . TRBV7-9 . TGTGCCAGCAGCTCCAAGGCATCGGATGGCTACACCTTC CASSSKASDGYTF
15 TRBJ2-3 TRBD2 TRBV5-4 . TGTGCCAGCAGCTTGGTAGTAGCGGGAGTAGATACGCAGTATTTT CASSLVVAGVDTQYF
12 TRBJ1-1 . TRBV30 few TGTGCCTGGAGTGTTACGAACACTGAAGCTTTCTTT CAWSVTNTEAFF
13 TRBJ1-1 . TRBV6-6 . TGTGCCAGCAGTTACGAGGGGAACACTGAAGCTTTCTTT CASSYEGNTEAFF
13 TRBJ2-7 . TRBV14 . TGTGCCAGCAGCCAAGCGGTCGGGTACGAGCAGTACTTC CASSQAVGYEQYF
12 TRBJ2-3 . TRBV28 . TGTGCCAGCAGTCTCCACCCGTCGAGGGTGTATTTT CASSLHPSRVYF
15 TRBJ1-1 . TRBV4-1 . TGCGCCAGCAGCCAAGAACGCAGGTCCGCCACTGAAGCTTTCTTT CASSQERRSATEAFF
13 TRBJ2-7 . TRBV29-1 . TGCAGCGTTGTTGGGTACGAGGCCTACGAGCAGTACTTC CSVVGYEAYEQYF
18 TRBJ1-4 . TRBV4-1 . TGCGCCAGCAGCCAGTTCTTGGGGGAAAGCCGGACTAATGAAAAACTGTTTTTT CASSQFLGESRTNEKLFF
14 TRBJ1-2 TRBD1 TRBV9 once TGTGCCAGCAGCGGGGGACAGGGATGGAATGGCTACACCTTC CASSGGQGWNGYTF
16 TRBJ2-6 . TRBV9 . TGTGCCAGCAGCGTAGGTTACAGCTCTGGGGCCAACGTCCTGACTTTC CASSVGYSSGANVLTF
16 TRBJ2-1 TRBD2 TRBV7-2 . TGTGCCAGCAGCTTAGCTTTCCTAGCGGGACCGGATGAGCAGTTCTTC CASSLAFLAGPDEQFF
14 TRBJ1-2 . TRBV2 . TGTGCCAGCAGTTTTATCCTCGAAGGAGATGGCTACACCTTC CASSFILEGDGYTF
17 TRBJ2-7 . TRBV4-2 . TGTGCCAGCAGCCAAGATTCCTCGGGCACCCTGTCCTACGAGCAGTACTTC CASSQDSSGTLSYEQYF
14 TRBJ2-1 TRBD2 TRBV9 once TGTGCCAGCACGTTTGGCGGGAGACACAATGAGCAGTTCTTC CASTFGGRHNEQFF
16 TRBJ2-1 TRBD2 TRBV2 . TGTGCCAGCAGCCACCCCTTCCGGGAGGATTACAATGAGCAGTTCTTC CASSHPFREDYNEQFF
15 TRBJ1-2 . TRBV7-9 . TGTGCCAGCTATGACAGTGTATTCTGGTGGAGTGGCTACACCTTC CASYDSVFWWSGYTF
18 TRBJ2-3 . TRBV30 once TGTGCCTGGAGTCATTCAACCCGGACTGGCCCTAGCACAGATACGCAGTATTTT CAWSHSTRTGPSTDTQYF